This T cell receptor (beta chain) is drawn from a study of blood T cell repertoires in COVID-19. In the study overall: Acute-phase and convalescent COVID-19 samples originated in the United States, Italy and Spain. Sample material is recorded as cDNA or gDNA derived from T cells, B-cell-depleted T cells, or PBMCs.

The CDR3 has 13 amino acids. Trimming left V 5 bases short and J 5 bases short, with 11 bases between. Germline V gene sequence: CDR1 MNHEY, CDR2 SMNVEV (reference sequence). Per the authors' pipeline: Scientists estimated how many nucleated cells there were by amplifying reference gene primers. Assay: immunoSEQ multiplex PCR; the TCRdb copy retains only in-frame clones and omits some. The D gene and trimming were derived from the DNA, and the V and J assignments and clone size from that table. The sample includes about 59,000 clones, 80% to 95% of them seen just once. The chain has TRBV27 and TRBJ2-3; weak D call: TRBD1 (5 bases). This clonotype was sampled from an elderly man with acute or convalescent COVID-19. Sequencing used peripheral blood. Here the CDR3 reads CASSLNQGDTQYF. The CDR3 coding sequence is TGTGCCAGCAGTCTCAACCAGGGAGATACGCAGTATTTT.